This paragraph covers one T cell receptor beta chain sequence. Its cognate antigen is unknown. PCR involved 60 Vbeta and 13 Jbeta primers. The repertoire was sequenced with immunoSEQ multiplex PCR; TCRdb's copy has only in-frame clones and lacks some. There are over 100,000 clones in the sample; 80% to 85% occur only once, and around a fifth lies in the top ten. The data were taken from a study of cytomegalovirus exposure and HLA in healthy donors. General study findings and limits: A later analysis by the authors found several of the most significant clusters apparently linked to common viral pathogens. Follow-up analysis later connected one missense variant in DCLRE1C with trimming of TCR beta V- and J-genes. Earlier findings revealed that most TCR beta V segments proved productive either about 90% or about 30% of the time.

Sequencing was done on a sample of PBMCs. The clonotype was recovered from a man aged 25-45 years in good health and CMV-seropositive.

The CDR3: CASSLPTGGRNTEAFF. CDR3 nucleotide sequence: TGTGCCAGCAGCTTACCTACAGGGGGCCGTAACACTGAAGCTTTCTTT. The gene calls are TRBV7-9 and TRBJ1-1, with 9 bases matching TRBD1. Trimming took 2 bases from V and 2 from J; bases not matched to a gene: 6. CDR3 length: 16 residues. Germline CDR1 and CDR2: SEHNR and FQNEAQ (reference sequence).